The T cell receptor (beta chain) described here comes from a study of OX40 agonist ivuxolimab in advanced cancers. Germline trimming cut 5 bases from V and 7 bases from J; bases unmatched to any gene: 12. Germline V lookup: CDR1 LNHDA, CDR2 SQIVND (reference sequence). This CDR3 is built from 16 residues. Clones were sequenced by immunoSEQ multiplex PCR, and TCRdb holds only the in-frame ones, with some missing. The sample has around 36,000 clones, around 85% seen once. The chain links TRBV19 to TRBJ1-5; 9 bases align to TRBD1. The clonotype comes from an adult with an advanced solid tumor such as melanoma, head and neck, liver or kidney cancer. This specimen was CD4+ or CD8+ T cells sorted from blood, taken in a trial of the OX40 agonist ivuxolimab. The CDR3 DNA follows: TGTGCCAGTAGTTTATCCGGGACAGGGATTAAGCAGCCCCAGCATTTT. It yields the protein CASSLSGTGIKQPQHF.